This T cell receptor (beta chain) emerged from a study of CD8+CD57+ T cells in acquired aplastic anemia (dated by TCRdb to the late 2010s). General notes on the study: A mean of about 3.2 ug of DNA, ranging from about 0.17 to 30 ug, was extracted from sorted CD4+ and CD8+ cells. For healthy donor samples, the average read count was about 9.9 million for CD4+ cells and 11 million to 14 million for CD8+ cells.

Results the study describes overall, beyond this receptor: No significant difference in CD8+ Simpson's diversity was found between patients and healthy controls (P=0.060). Approximately 31 CD8+ CDR3 sequences were found in both patients and controls but appeared to be highly expressed in patients and within the immunodominant clones of the patients.

Genomic DNA served as template for TCR beta VDJ combination and CDR3 sequence profiling. An Illumina HiSeq 2000 was the platform used for TCR repertoire sequencing. Processing in the source paper ran as follows. Repertoires were assessed using TRBV/TRBJ rearrangement plots, CDR3 size and DJ length profiles, and Simpson's diversity index. The most abundant DNA sequence in the deep sequencing data was defined as the immunodominant clone. CDR3 amino acid sequences were checked for sharing across subjects and were also compared against the VDJdb database and published repertoires. TCRdb took the public reads, trimmed them with fastp at Q25, ran MiXCR for clone calling and kept in-frame beta chains. Identical CDR3 protein sequences are pooled into one entry, listed with their most common genes and DNA. The V and J calls were not made by the authors but by TCRdb's processing. In all, the sample holds over 200,000 distinct CDR3 sequences, and approximately 60% of those were seen once. Jointly, the top ten make up 25% to 35% of the sample.

About this clonotype: Its antigen is unknown. No much larger clonotype is one base removed from it; base qualities were not supplied.

In the study, sorted CD4+ and CD8+ blood T cells from patients with severe aplastic anemia and from healthy subjects underwent deep sequencing of TCR repertoires. Ficoll-Paque density gradient centrifugation was used to isolate peripheral blood mononuclear cells. Before DNA extraction, CD4+ and CD8+ T cells were sorted by FACS or by magnetic beads. Measured from the cysteine to the phenylalanine, the CDR3 is 15 residues long. CDR3 DNA only is kept here, 45 bases in frame from base 1. According to the germline V gene, CDR1 reads SNHLY and CDR2 reads FYNNEI. Trimming accounts for 7 bases at V and 5 bases at J, while the number of junction bases matched to no gene is 13.

Sequenced sample: sorted CD4+, CD8+, or CD8+CD57+ T cells (not recorded which) from PBMCs. The V gene is TRBV2 and the J gene is TRBJ2-7; TRBD1 lines up with 8 middle nucleotides. This receptor was identified in a human donor in good health. The DNA sequence is TGTGCCAGCACCCAGCAAAGGACAGGGTCGAACGAGCAGTACTTC. Its protein reads: CASTQQRTGSNEQYF.